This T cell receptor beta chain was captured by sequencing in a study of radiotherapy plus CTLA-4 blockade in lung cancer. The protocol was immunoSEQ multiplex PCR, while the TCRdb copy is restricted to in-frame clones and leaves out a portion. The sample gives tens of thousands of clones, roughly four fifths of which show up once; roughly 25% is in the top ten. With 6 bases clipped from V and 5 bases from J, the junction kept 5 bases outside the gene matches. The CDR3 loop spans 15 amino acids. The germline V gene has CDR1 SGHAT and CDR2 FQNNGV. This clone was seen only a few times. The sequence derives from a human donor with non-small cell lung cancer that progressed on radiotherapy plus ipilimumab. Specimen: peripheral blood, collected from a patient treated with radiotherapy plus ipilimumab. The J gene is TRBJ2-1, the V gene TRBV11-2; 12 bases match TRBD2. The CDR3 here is CASRSRLAGDNEQFF. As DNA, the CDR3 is TGTGCCAGCAGATCCCGACTAGCGGGAGACAATGAGCAGTTCTTC.